Each of the 14 T cell receptor beta chains below was sequenced from the same sample in a study of Graves' ophthalmopathy and Graves' hyperthyroidism. RNA transcripts served as template for amplifying TCR beta CDR3 sequences. Investigators did first-round RT-PCR with HTBI primers, then second-round multiplex PCR. TCRdb processed the multiplex PCR reads anew with MiXCR; each CDR3 protein has one entry. This sample has over a million distinct CDR3 sequences, with about two fifths found just once. The sequenced material came from peripheral blood or thyroid tissue (not recorded which). These receptors were collected from an adult man with Graves' hyperthyroidism.

The rearrangement joins TRBV20-1 to TRBJ1-5; the D gene is possibly TRBD1 (5 bases). The CDR3 consists of 10 residues. Per the germline V gene, CDR1 is DFQATT and CDR2 is SNEGSKA (reference sequence). Written as DNA, the CDR3 is TGCAGGGGGGGCAATCAGCCCCAGCATTTT. Amino acids: CRGGNQPQHF.

Ten or more counts support this clonotype. The chain combines TRBV7-6 with TRBJ2-7; D remains unclear. V was trimmed by 4 bases and J by 2 bases, leaving 15 bases between them. Looked up from germline, CDR1 is SGHVS and CDR2 is FNYEAQ. The CDR3 has 15 amino acids. The CDR3 DNA reads as TGTGCCAGCAGCTCACAAGTTCCAATGGCCTACGAGCAGTACTTC. This translates into CASSSQVPMAYEQYF.

The V and J genes are TRBV25-1 and TRBJ1-1; no firm D call. The CDR3 runs to 16 residues. CDR1 is MGHDK and CDR2 is SYGVNS in the germline V gene. Trimming removed 1 base at V and 2 bases at J, with 14 bases between. CDR3 amino acids: CASSESGGRTNTEAFF. In nucleotides, the CDR3 is TGTGCCAGCAGTGAATCGGGTGGTCGGACTAACACTGAAGCTTTCTTT.

This clonotype was observed at least ten times. The chain employs TRBV19 and TRBJ1-1; maybe TRBD1 (5 bases). The V and J ends lost 2 bases and 2 bases respectively, with 9 bases between them. The CDR3 totals 14 residues. Looked up from germline, CDR1 is LNHDA and CDR2 is SQIVND (reference sequence). The CDR3: CASSITGYNTEAFF. CDR3 nucleotides: TGTGCCAGTAGTATAACAGGTTATAACACTGAAGCTTTCTTT.

This clonotype has a handful of counts. V gene TRBV24-1 combines with J gene TRBJ1-4, with D possibly being TRBD1 (6 bases). Germline CDR1 reads KGHDR; CDR2 reads SFDVKD. The CDR3 contains 15 residues. The V gene lost 2 bases and the J gene lost 7 bases, with 13 bases spanning the gap. Written as DNA, the CDR3 is TGTGCCACCAGTGATTCAGGGGTATTGCGTGAAAAACTGTTTTTT. Its protein product is CATSDSGVLREKLFF.

This clonotype was observed at least ten times. This chain uses TRBV15 with TRBJ2-7; a possible D gene is TRBD1 (6 bases). CDR3 length: 15 residues. Between the trimmed V and J ends, which lost 0 bases and 2 bases, there was a span of 11 bases. Looked up from germline, CDR1 is LNHNV and CDR2 is YYDKDF (reference sequence). The DNA for the CDR3 is TGTGCCACCAGCAGAGAGTGGGACATAACCTACGAGCAGTACTTC. Amino acids: CATSREWDITYEQYF.

The V call is TRBV18, the J call TRBJ2-5, with a weak D call TRBD1 (5 bases). CDR1 and CDR2 from the germline V gene are KGHSH and LQKENI. Trimming took 5 bases from V and 0 from J, leaving 10 bases between them. The CDR3 consists of 14 residues. CDR3 coding DNA: TGTGCCAGCTCAGGTACAGGCAACCAAGAGACCCAGTACTTC. Translating gives CASSGTGNQETQYF. Full variable domain (outside the CDR3, taken from reference TRBV18 and TRBJ2-5): NAGVMQNPRHLVRRRGQEARLRCSPMKGHSHVYWYRQLPEEGLKFMVYLQKENIIDESGMPKERFSAEFPKEGPSILRIQQVVRGDSAAYFCASSGTGNQETQYFGPGTRLLVL.

This clonotype was seen repeatedly, ten times or more. The genes are TRBV20-1 and TRBJ2-7, with a weak D call TRBD2 (5 bases). From germline, CDR1 is DFQATT and CDR2 SNEGSKA (reference sequence). Trimming pared 1 base from V and 0 bases from J, leaving 13 bases between. CDR3 size: 15 residues. DNA of the CDR3: TGCAGTGCTAGAGCGGGAAGGACCAGCTCCTACGAGCAGTACTTC. Translated: CSARAGRTSSYEQYF.

About this clonotype: This may be a read error, as it is one base from a much larger clone. This chain connects TRBV2 to TRBJ2-2; D perhaps matches TRBD2 (6 bases). Germline assignment: CDR1 SNHLY and CDR2 FYNNEI. CDR3 length: 13 amino acids. The CDR3 DNA sequence: TGTGCCAGCAGTGAAGACCGGGATCGGGAGCCGTTTTTT. This gives the protein CASSEDRDREPFF.

This clonotype was detected ten times or more. The chain employs TRBV6-5 and TRBJ1-1; unclear D gene. Trimming removed 0 bases from V and 9 bases from J, with 11 bases in between. Germline V gene sequence: CDR1 MNHEY, CDR2 SVGAGI. The CDR3 sequence is 13 residues long. In nucleotides, the CDR3 is TGTGCCAGCAGTTACTCGGGCCAATCGCAAGCTTTCTTT. The encoded protein is CASSYSGQSQAFF.

This clonotype was picked up a small number of times. The chain recombines TRBV4-1 with TRBJ2-7, with 12 nucleotides matching TRBD2. V lost 6 bases, J lost 7 bases, and 7 bases stayed unmatched. The CDR3 is 14 amino acids. From germline, CDR1 is MGHRA and CDR2 YSYEKL. CDR3 sequence reads: CASRTSGRFGEQYF. In DNA, the CDR3 is TGCGCCAGCAGAACTAGCGGGAGGTTTGGGGAGCAGTACTTC.

The chain recombines TRBV6-5 with TRBJ1-5; D call uncertain. The CDR3 consists of 16 residues. Looked up from germline, CDR1 is MNHEY and CDR2 is SVGAGI. With 7 bases removed from V and 2 bases from J, the gap between germline ends came to 18 bases. Written as DNA, the CDR3 is TGTGCCAGCATCTCCCTGGAAGGGTTGGGCAATCAGCCCCAGCATTTT. It translates to CASISLEGLGNQPQHF.

The chain is built from TRBV19 and TRBJ1-1, with 12 bases identical to TRBD1. Germline trimming cut 9 bases from V and 8 bases from J; bases unmatched to any gene: 13. This CDR3 spans 15 amino acids. CDR1 and CDR2 from the germline V gene are LNHDA and SQIVND (reference sequence). CDR3 in amino acids: CARGKMGQGAEEAFF. The CDR3 DNA reads TGTGCCAGAGGAAAAATGGGACAGGGGGCTGAAGAAGCTTTCTTT.

The chain's CDR3 is CASSLGLIGYTF. DNA for the CDR3: TGTGCCAGCAGCTTAGGTCTGATTGGCTACACCTTC. This chain links TRBV11-2 with TRBJ1-2; no firm D call. Trimming shortened V by 1 base and J by 7 bases, and 7 bases separated the two germline ends. CDR3 length: 12 amino acids. Germline V gene data show CDR1 as SGHAT and CDR2 as FQNNGV.